This TCR beta chain emerged from a study of blood T cell repertoires in COVID-19. Study context: From T cells, B-cell-depleted T cells, or PBMCs came the material, which was cDNA or gDNA.

TCRdb's copy holds only in-frame clones and misses some; the assay was immunoSEQ multiplex PCR. The sample contains under 130,000 clones, roughly 71% of which appear only once. V lost 4 bases, J lost 1 base, and 7 bases lay in between. Germline V gene sequence: CDR1 KGHSH, CDR2 LQKENI. There are 13 residues in the CDR3. The sequence was collected from an elderly man with acute or convalescent COVID-19. Sequencing was performed on peripheral blood. The V and J genes are TRBV18 and TRBJ2-5, with a tentative D call TRBD1 (6 bases). Here the CDR3 DNA reads TGTGCCAGCTCACGAGGGGGCCAAGAGACCCAGTACTTC. Protein: CASSRGGQETQYF.